The 22 T cell receptor beta chains presented below share a single source sample, sequenced in a study of T cell clonality in common variable immunodeficiency. Produced via immunoSEQ multiplex PCR; TCRdb's table is partial and in-frame only. The record shows 50,000 to 60,000 clones for this sample, with no singletons present. Sequencing used peripheral blood mononuclear cells. All receptors come from a person aged 18 to 75 in good health.

This clone was seen many times. The read falls 3 residues short of the CDR3 end, and the missing part is taken from the germline J gene. The chain has TRBV29-1 and TRBJ1-2, with 11 bases lining up with TRBD1. CDR3 length equals 13 residues. V shed 2 bases, J shed 6 bases, and the junction held 2 bases outside the gene matches. The germline CDR1 and CDR2 sequences are SQVTM and ANQGSEA. The CDR3 sequence is CSVERDRGDGYTF. CDR3 bases read: TGCAGCGTTGAAAGGGACAGGGGGGATGGC.

This clone was detected only a few times. Mismatch with germline at one junction end may stem from a read error. Read data end 3 residues before the CDR3 end; the end is taken from the germline J gene. The chain uses TRBV5-1 and TRBJ2-3; TRBD1 matches at 7 bases. The V gene's germline CDR1 is SGHRS and CDR2 YFSETQ. The CDR3 is 13 residues long. CDR3 amino acids: CASSPGTAETQYF. CDR3 DNA, as far as it was read: TGCGCCAGCAGCCCCGGGACAGCAGAGACG.

This clone was counted at least ten times. The CDR3 end falls 3 residues outside the read, so it is completed with the germline J gene. The chain is built from TRBV7-3 and TRBJ2-7; 9 bases align to TRBD2. The CDR3 is made up of 13 amino acids. J gave up 6 bases and V 3 bases, and 3 bases lay outside the gene matches. The germline V gene has CDR1 SGHTA and CDR2 FQGTGA. The part of the CDR3 DNA that was read is TGTGCCAGCAGCTTGAATAGCGGGAGCGAG. Residues: CASSLNSGSE. The full CDR3 is CASSLNSGSEQYF.

This clone was seen ten or more times. The CDR3 is cut off 3 residues early in the read; its end comes from the germline J gene. This chain connects TRBV29-1 to TRBJ2-5; D is possibly TRBD2 (6 bases). Germline V gene lookup returns CDR1 SQVTM and CDR2 ANQGSEA. The V and J ends lost 8 bases and 4 bases respectively, with 17 bases between them. The CDR3 has 13 amino acids. Here the CDR3 reads CSSRRGEGETQYF. CDR3 DNA (partial): TGCAGCTCCCGGCGGGGAGAGGGAGAGACC.

Worth noting for this clone: The CDR3 is cut off 3 residues early in the read; its end comes from the germline J gene. The chain is built from TRBV11-2 and TRBJ2-7, with 7 bases aligning to TRBD1. Germline V CDR1 and CDR2: SGHAT, FQNNGV. CDR3 length: 14 residues. V lost 5 bases and J lost 5; bases outside the gene matches: 9. The CDR3: CASSPSGTGDEQYF. The covered CDR3 bases are TGTGCCAGCAGCCCATCCGGAACAGGGGACGAG. Looking up the rest from reference TRBV11-2 and TRBJ2-7 gives the full variable domain: EAGVAQSPRYKIIEKRQSVAFWCNPISGHATLYWYQQILGQGPKLLIQFQNNGVVDDSQLPKDRFSAERLKGVDSTLKIQPAKLEDSAVYLCASSPSGTGDEQYFGPGTRLTVT.

The sample holds many counts of this clone. With the read ending 3 residues before the CDR3 end, the germline J gene is used to fill in that end. The V call is TRBV5-1, the J call TRBJ2-3; 10 bases match TRBD2. CDR1 and CDR2 from the germline V gene are SGHRS and YFSETQ. V was pared by 0 bases and J by 1 base, with 2 bases of the junction left unmatched. The CDR3 is 16 amino acids. The CDR3 spells CASSLGLAGGTDTQYF. The sequenced CDR3 bases are TGCGCCAGCAGCTTGGGTCTAGCGGGAGGCACAGATACG.

Details on this clone: The sequence runs out 3 residues before the end of the CDR3; the remainder is reconstructed from the germline J gene. This chain joins TRBV19 and TRBJ1-2; D is undetermined. Germline values: CDR1 LNHDA, CDR2 SQIVND (reference sequence). The CDR3 extends over 15 amino acids. The CDR3 here is CASSAPSSGSYDYTF. The covered CDR3 bases are TGTGCCAGTAGTGCCCCCTCTAGCGGGAGCTACGAC. Full variable domain (outside the CDR3, taken from reference TRBV19 and TRBJ1-2): DGGITQSPKYLFRKEGQNVTLSCEQNLNHDAMYWYRQDPGQGLRLIYYSQIVNDFQKGDIAEGYSVSREKKESFPLTVTSAQKNPTAFYLCASSAPSSGSYDYTFGSGTRLTVV.

This clone is medium-sized (0.01 to 0.1%) by share. The read terminates 3 residues ahead of where the CDR3 ends, so the germline J gene completes it. The chain combines TRBV6-1 with TRBJ2-4, with D possibly being TRBD1 (6 bases). This CDR3 spans 15 amino acids. Germline CDR1 reads MNHNS; CDR2 reads SASEGT. Trimming stripped 4 bases from V and 5 bases from J, with 15 bases between. Partial CDR3 DNA: TGTGCCAGCAGTGCCAATCCGGACAGTCAAAACATT. It yields the protein CASSANPDSQNI. The whole CDR3 sequence is CASSANPDSQNIQYF.

This clone was detected ten times or more. The missing CDR3 end, 3 residues past where the read stops, is filled in from the germline J gene. The V call is TRBV4-2, the J call TRBJ2-2, with a tentative D call TRBD1 (5 bases). The germline V and J ends were trimmed by 1 base and 0 bases, with 9 bases remaining between them. Germline V gene sequence: CDR1 LGHNA, CDR2 YNFKEQ. The CDR3 is made up of 16 amino acids. The DNA read from the CDR3 is TGTGCCAGCAGCCAAGTAAGGGGATCGAACACCGGGGAG. The encoded protein is CASSQVRGSNTGE. The entire CDR3 reads CASSQVRGSNTGELFF.

At least ten counts were recorded for this clone. The sequenced fragment ends 3 residues before the CDR3 boundary, so the rest is inferred from the germline J gene. J is TRBJ2-1 and V is TRBV7-9; D is perhaps TRBD1 (5 bases). Germline-derived CDR1 and CDR2 are SEHNR and FQNEAQ (reference sequence). The CDR3 totals 14 residues. The V and J ends lost 5 bases and 8 bases respectively, with 16 bases between them. The part of the CDR3 DNA that was read is TGTGCCAGCAGCAGAGAATCAGGGTGGGATGAG. It specifies CASSRESGWDE. The CDR3 in full is CASSRESGWDEQFF.

This clone was seen repeatedly, ten times or more. The CDR3 end lies 3 residues beyond the end of the read and is filled in from the germline J gene. J is TRBJ1-1 and V is TRBV19, with TRBD1 matching over 7 bases. The CDR3 extends over 15 amino acids. CDR1 is LNHDA, CDR2 SQIVND, per germline (reference sequence). The J segment lost 3 bases and the V segment lost 5 bases, leaving 9 bases of the junction unmatched. CDR3: CASSFRQGTDTEAFF. The sequenced part of the CDR3 DNA is TGTGCCAGTAGTTTCCGACAGGGAACCGACACTGAA.

This clone was counted ten times or more. A read error may account for a junction end that differs from germline. The read terminates 3 residues before the CDR3 end, so the remaining end is supplied by the germline J gene. This chain uses TRBV30 with TRBJ1-4; 7 positions match TRBD1. Germline V CDR1 and CDR2: GTSNPN, SVGIG (reference sequence). CDR3 length: 15 residues. The DNA read from the CDR3 is TGTGCCTGGAGACGTACGGGACAGAGGCGTGAAGAA. Protein: CAWRRTGQRREE. The full CDR3 reads CAWRRTGQRREELFF. Drawing the rest from reference TRBV30 and TRBJ1-4, the complete variable domain is SQTIHQWPATLVQPVGSPLSLECTVEGTSNPNLYWYRQAAGRGLQLLFYSVGIGQISSEVPQNLSASRPQDRQFILSSKKLLLSDSGFYLCAWRRTGQRREELFFGSGTQLSVL.

There are many counts of this clone. Coverage ceases 3 residues before the CDR3 finishes, and the germline J gene fills in the end. This rearrangement joins TRBV30 to TRBJ1-1; D uncertain. CDR1 is GTSNPN and CDR2 is SVGIG in the germline V gene (reference sequence). The length of the CDR3 is 14 residues. Trimming took off 4 bases at V and 0 bases at J, with 12 bases between the two ends. This CDR3 is CAWISPLLNTEAFF. The CDR3 bases that were read are TGTGCCTGGATCTCCCCTCTGTTGAACACTGAA.

This clone appeared many times. The missing CDR3 end, 3 residues past where the read stops, is filled in from the germline J gene. The J gene is TRBJ1-2, the V gene TRBV7-2; 10 nucleotides match TRBD1. The CDR3 sequence is 15 residues long. The junction had 4 bases not matched to a gene; V was cut back by 4 bases and J by 2 bases. CDR1 and CDR2 from the germline V gene are SGHTA and FQGNSA. Partial CDR3 DNA: TGTGCCAGCAGCTCGACAGGGGGCGCGAACTATGGC. It encodes CASSSTGGANYG. The whole CDR3 region reads CASSSTGGANYGYTF.

This clone was detected many times. The read ends 3 residues shy of where the CDR3 ends; the end is completed using the germline J gene. The chain employs TRBV6-2 or TRBV6-3 and TRBJ2-3; 12 nucleotides align to TRBD2. With V trimmed by 5 bases and J by 3 bases, 9 bases remained unmatched. CDR1 is MNHEY and CDR2 is SVGEGT in the germline V gene. The CDR3 loop spans 17 amino acids. CDR3 loop: CASSPNPSGGETDTQYF. CDR3 DNA, as far as it was read: TGTGCCAGCAGTCCCAACCCTAGCGGGGGGGAGACAGATACG.

This clone was detected ten times or more. The read ends 3 residues before the CDR3 terminus; that terminus is restored from the germline J gene. The gene calls are TRBV20-1 and TRBJ2-4, with TRBD2 matching over 9 bases. Germline CDR1 is DFQATT and CDR2 is SNEGSKA (reference sequence). The length of the CDR3 is 15 residues. The V and J ends lost 5 bases and 1 base, in that order; junction bases with no gene match: 6. CDR3 DNA, as far as it was read: TGCAGTGCTTCTCCTAGCGGGGTGGCCAAAAACATT. Its translation is CSASPSGVAKNI. The entire CDR3 sequence reads CSASPSGVAKNIQYF.

This clone was seen ten or more times. CDR3 residues: CASSQHAQGRPTEAFF. The DNA read from the CDR3 is TGCGCCAGCAGCCAACACGCTCAGGGGCGCCCCACTGAA. The gene calls are TRBV4-1 and TRBJ1-1, with D possibly TRBD1 on 6 matching bases. The read gets to within 3 residues of the CDR3 end, and the germline J gene fills in the rest. Trimming removed 2 bases at V and 4 bases at J, with 17 bases between. The germline V gene encodes CDR1 MGHRA and CDR2 YSYEKL. CDR3 size: 16 residues.

In regard to this clone: The CDR3 end lies 3 residues beyond the end of the read and is filled in from the germline J gene. This chain joins TRBV10-2 and TRBJ2-3; D not certain. The CDR3 contains 12 residues. From germline, CDR1 is WSHSY and CDR2 SAAADI. The CDR3 loop is CASSDSEQPQYF. CDR3 DNA (partial): TGCGCCAGCAGTGATTCGGAACAGCCG.

The sample holds many counts of this clone. The read halts 3 residues ahead of the CDR3 end, with the missing end drawn from the germline J gene. This chain links TRBV7-2 with TRBJ2-3; no clear D gene. The CDR3 runs 14 residues. Per the germline V gene, CDR1 is SGHTA and CDR2 is FQGNSA. With 2 bases removed from V and 2 bases from J, the gap between germline ends came to 8 bases. CDR3 bases read: TGTGCCAGCAGCTTATATCTGGCCACAGATACG. It specifies CASSLYLATDT. The whole CDR3 reads CASSLYLATDTQYF.

This clone came up many times. The CDR3 end lies 3 residues beyond the end of the read and is filled in from the germline J gene. This rearrangement joins TRBV5-1 to TRBJ2-2, with TRBD2 matching over 7 bases. CDR1 is SGHRS and CDR2 is YFSETQ in the germline V gene. With 4 bases clipped from V and 4 bases from J, the junction kept 7 bases outside the gene matches. The CDR3 has 15 amino acids. Incomplete CDR3 DNA: TGCGCCAGCAGCGGAACTAGCGAGGCCACCGGGGAG. It is translated as CASSGTSEATGE. In full, the CDR3 is CASSGTSEATGELFF.

This clone was seen repeatedly, ten times or more. Read data end 3 residues before the CDR3 end; the end is taken from the germline J gene. This chain uses TRBV19 with TRBJ2-3, with D possibly TRBD1 on 5 matching bases. Per the germline V gene, CDR1 is LNHDA and CDR2 is SQIVND (reference sequence). The CDR3 totals 15 residues. The ends were cut back, 7 bases at V and 8 bases at J, with 22 bases in the middle. The DNA read from the CDR3 is TGTGCCAGTAATTCAGGGTCCAACTTCATTCCTACG. It encodes CASNSGSNFIPT. From start to end, the CDR3 is CASNSGSNFIPTQYF.

This clone was counted a few times. The read ends 3 residues before the CDR3 terminus; that terminus is restored from the germline J gene. The V gene is TRBV7-8, the J gene TRBJ1-5, with a weak D call TRBD1 (6 bases). V was shortened by 2 bases and J by 1 base, with 12 bases between the two germline ends. Per the germline V gene, CDR1 is SGHVS and CDR2 is FQNEAQ. The CDR3 spans 16 residues. CDR3 sequence: CASSLFGRGSNQPQHF. The sequenced CDR3 bases are TGTGCCAGCAGCTTATTCGGCAGGGGAAGCAATCAGCCC. Based on the CDR3 plus reference TRBV7-8 and TRBJ1-5, the full variable domain is GAGVSQSPRYKVAKRGQDVALRCDPISGHVSLFWYQQALGQGPEFLTYFQNEAQLDKSGLPSDRFFAERPEGSVSTLKIQRTQQEDSAVYLCASSLFGRGSNQPQHFGDGTRLSIL.